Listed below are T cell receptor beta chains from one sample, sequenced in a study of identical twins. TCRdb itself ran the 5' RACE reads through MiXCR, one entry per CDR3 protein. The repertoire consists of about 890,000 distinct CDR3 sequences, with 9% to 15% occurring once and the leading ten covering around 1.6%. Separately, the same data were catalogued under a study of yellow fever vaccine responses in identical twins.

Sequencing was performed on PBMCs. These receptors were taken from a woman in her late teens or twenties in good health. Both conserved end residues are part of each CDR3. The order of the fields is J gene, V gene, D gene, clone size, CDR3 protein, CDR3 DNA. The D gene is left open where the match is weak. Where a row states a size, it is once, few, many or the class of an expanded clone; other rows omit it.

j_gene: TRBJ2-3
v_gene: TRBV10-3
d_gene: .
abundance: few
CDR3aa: CAISEPVGGDTQYF
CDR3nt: TGTGCCATCAGTGAGCCGGTGGGGGGAGATACGCAGTATTTT

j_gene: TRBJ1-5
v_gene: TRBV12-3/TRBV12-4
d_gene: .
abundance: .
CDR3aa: CASQYTGSNQPQHF
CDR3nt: TGTGCCAGCCAATATACGGGGAGCAATCAGCCCCAGCATTTT

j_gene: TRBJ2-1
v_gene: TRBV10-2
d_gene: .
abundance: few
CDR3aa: CASSGGDPSAGEQFF
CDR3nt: TGCGCCAGCAGTGGTGGGGACCCGTCGGCAGGCGAGCAGTTCTTC

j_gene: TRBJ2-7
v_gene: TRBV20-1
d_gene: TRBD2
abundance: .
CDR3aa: CSARVGLATYEQYF
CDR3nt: TGCAGTGCTAGAGTGGGACTAGCAACCTACGAGCAGTACTTC

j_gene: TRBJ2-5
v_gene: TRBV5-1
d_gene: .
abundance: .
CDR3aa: CASSFGLNQETQYF
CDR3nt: TGCGCCAGCAGCTTCGGACTAAACCAAGAGACCCAGTACTTC

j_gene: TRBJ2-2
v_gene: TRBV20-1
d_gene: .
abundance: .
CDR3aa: CSARREAPRELFF
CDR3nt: TGCAGTGCTAGAAGGGAGGCCCCCCGGGAGCTGTTTTTT

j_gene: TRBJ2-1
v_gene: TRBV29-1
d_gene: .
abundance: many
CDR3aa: CSDIAYNEQFF
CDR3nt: TGCAGCGACATCGCTTACAATGAGCAGTTCTTC

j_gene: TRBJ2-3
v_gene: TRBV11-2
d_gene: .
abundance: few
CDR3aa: CASSLDVGGLHTQYF
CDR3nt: TGTGCCAGCAGCTTAGATGTGGGGGGGCTCCATACGCAGTATTTT

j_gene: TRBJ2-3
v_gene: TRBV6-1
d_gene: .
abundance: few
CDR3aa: CASVPNWSSDTQYF
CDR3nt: TGTGCCAGCGTCCCTAATTGGAGTTCCGATACGCAGTATTTT

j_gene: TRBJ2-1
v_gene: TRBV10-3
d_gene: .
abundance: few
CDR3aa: CASASGGDEQFF
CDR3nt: TGTGCCTCCGCCTCTGGGGGCGATGAGCAGTTCTTC

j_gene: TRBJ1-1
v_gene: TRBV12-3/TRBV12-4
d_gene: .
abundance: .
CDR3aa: CASTIGGLNTEAFF
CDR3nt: TGTGCCAGTACCATCGGAGGGTTGAACACTGAAGCTTTCTTT

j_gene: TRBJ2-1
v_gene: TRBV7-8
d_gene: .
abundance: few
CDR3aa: CASSFSLHEQFF
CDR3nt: TGTGCCAGCAGCTTTAGCCTTCATGAGCAGTTCTTC

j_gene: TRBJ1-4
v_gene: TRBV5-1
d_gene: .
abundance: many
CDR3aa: CASSSKARNEKLFF
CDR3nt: TGCGCCAGCAGCTCCAAGGCCCGAAATGAAAAACTGTTTTTT

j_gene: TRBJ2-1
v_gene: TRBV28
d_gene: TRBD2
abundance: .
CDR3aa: CASSSLTSGSYNEQFF
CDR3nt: TGTGCCAGCAGTTCCTTGACTAGCGGGTCCTACAATGAGCAGTTCTTC

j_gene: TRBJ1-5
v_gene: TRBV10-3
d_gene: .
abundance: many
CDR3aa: CAISAQGPGDNQPQHF
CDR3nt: TGTGCCATCAGTGCCCAGGGACCTGGGGACAATCAGCCCCAGCATTTT

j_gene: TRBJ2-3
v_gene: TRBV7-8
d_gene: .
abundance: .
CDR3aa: CASSLFGATIADTQYF
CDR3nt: TGTGCCAGCAGCCTGTTTGGAGCAACTATAGCAGATACGCAGTATTTT

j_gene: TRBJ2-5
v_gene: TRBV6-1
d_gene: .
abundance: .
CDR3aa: CASREGIGETQYF
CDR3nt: TGTGCCAGCAGGGAGGGTATCGGAGAGACCCAGTACTTC

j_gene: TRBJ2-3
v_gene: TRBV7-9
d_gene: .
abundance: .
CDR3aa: CASSLMGLDTQYF
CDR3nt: TGTGCCAGCAGCTTAATGGGTCTGGATACGCAGTATTTT

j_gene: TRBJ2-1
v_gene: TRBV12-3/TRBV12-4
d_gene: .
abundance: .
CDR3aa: CASSLAQGFEQFF
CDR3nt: TGTGCCAGCAGTTTGGCCCAGGGGTTTGAGCAGTTCTTC

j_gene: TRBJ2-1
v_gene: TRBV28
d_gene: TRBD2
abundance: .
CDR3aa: CASSFASGGNEQFF
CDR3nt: TGTGCCAGCAGTTTCGCTAGCGGTGGCAATGAGCAGTTCTTC

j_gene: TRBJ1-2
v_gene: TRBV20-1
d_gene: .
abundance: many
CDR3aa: CSAREGEGLGGYTF
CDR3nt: TGCAGTGCTAGAGAGGGCGAGGGTCTTGGTGGCTACACCTTC

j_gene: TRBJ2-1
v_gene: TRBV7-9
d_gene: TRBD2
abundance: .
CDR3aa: CASSPSSGRFYNEQFF
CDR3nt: TGTGCCAGCAGCCCGTCTAGCGGGAGGTTTTACAATGAGCAGTTCTTC

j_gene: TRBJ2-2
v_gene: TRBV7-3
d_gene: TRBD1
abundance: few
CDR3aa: CASSLARTGVGELFF
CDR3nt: TGTGCCAGCAGCCTCGCCCGGACAGGGGTCGGGGAGCTGTTTTTT

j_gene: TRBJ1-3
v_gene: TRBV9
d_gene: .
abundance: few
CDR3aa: CASTEWASGNTIYF
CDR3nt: TGTGCCAGCACCGAGTGGGCCTCTGGAAACACCATATATTTT

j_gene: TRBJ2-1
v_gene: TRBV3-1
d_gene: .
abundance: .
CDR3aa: CASCQDHWAHNEQFF
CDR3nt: TGTGCCTCCTGCCAAGATCACTGGGCCCACAATGAGCAGTTCTTC

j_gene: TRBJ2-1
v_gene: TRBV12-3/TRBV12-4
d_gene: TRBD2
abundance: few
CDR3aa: CASSLQSGRTGNEQFF
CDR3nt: TGTGCCAGCAGTTTACAGAGCGGGAGGACGGGAAATGAGCAGTTCTTC

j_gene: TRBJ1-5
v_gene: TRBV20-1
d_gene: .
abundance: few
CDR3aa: CSVHGRNSNQPQHF
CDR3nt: TGCAGTGTCCACGGACGCAATAGCAATCAGCCCCAGCATTTT

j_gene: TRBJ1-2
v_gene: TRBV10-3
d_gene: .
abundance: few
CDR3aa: CAITDTNNYGYTF
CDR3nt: TGTGCCATCACCGACACGAATAACTATGGCTACACCTTC

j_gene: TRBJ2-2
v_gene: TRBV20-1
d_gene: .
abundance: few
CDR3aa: CSASGVMNTGELFF
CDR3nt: TGCAGTGCTAGTGGAGTGATGAACACCGGGGAGCTGTTTTTT

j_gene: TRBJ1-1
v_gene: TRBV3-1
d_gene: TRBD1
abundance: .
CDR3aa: CASSQEGTGGNTEAFF
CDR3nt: TGTGCCAGCAGCCAAGAAGGGACAGGAGGGAACACTGAAGCTTTCTTT

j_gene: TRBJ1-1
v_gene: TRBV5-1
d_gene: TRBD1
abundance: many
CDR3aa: CASRLGQGNTEAFF
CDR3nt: TGCGCCAGCAGGCTGGGACAGGGGAACACTGAAGCTTTCTTT

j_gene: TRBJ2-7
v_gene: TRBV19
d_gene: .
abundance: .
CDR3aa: CASSMGWNPRDEQYF
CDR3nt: TGTGCCAGTAGTATGGGCTGGAACCCTCGGGACGAGCAGTACTTC

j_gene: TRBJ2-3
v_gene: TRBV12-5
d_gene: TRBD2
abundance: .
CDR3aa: CASGLGTSGLTDTQYF
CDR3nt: TGTGCTAGTGGTTTAGGGACTAGCGGTCTCACAGATACGCAGTATTTT

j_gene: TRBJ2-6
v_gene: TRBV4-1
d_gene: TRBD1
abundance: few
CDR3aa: CASTPSGQGARISGANVLTF
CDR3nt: TGCGCCAGCACCCCGTCAGGACAGGGGGCGCGAATCTCTGGGGCCAACGTCCTGACTTTC

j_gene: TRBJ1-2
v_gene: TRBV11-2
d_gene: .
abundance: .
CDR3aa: CASSLGWSYYGYTF
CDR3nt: TGTGCCAGCAGCTTAGGGTGGTCGTACTATGGCTACACCTTC

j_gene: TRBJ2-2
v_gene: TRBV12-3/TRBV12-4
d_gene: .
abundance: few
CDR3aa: CASSLVTGWTGELFF
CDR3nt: TGTGCCAGCAGTTTAGTCACAGGGTGGACCGGGGAGCTGTTTTTT

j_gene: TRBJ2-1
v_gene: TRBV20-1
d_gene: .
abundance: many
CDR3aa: CSAIPLYNEQFF
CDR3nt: TGCAGTGCTATTCCGCTCTACAATGAGCAGTTCTTC

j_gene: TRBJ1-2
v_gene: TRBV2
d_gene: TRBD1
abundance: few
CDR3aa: CASFSDRGSGYTF
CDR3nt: TGTGCCAGCTTTTCGGACAGGGGATCCGGCTACACCTTC

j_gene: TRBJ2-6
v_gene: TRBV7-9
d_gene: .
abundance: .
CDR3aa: CASSVTWGANVLTF
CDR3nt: TGTGCCAGCAGCGTTACATGGGGCGCCAACGTCCTGACTTTC

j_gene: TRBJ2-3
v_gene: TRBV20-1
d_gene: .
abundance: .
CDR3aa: CSARTSSTDTQYF
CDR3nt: TGCAGTGCTAGGACTAGTAGCACAGATACGCAGTATTTT

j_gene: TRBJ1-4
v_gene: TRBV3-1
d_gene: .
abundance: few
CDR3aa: CASSQGRGRNEKLFF
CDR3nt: TGTGCCAGCAGCCAAGGTCGGGGTCGTAATGAAAAACTGTTTTTT

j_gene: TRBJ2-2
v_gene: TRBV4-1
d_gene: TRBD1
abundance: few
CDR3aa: CASSQGQGTNTGELFF
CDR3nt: TGCGCCAGCAGCCAAGGACAGGGAACGAACACCGGGGAGCTGTTTTTT

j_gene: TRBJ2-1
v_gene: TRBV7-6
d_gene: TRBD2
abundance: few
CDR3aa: CASSLQKGLAETYNEQFF
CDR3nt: TGTGCCAGCAGCTTACAGAAAGGACTAGCGGAGACCTACAATGAGCAGTTCTTC

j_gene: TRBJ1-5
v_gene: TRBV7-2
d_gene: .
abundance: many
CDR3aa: CASSFDTGNNQPQHF
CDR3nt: TGTGCCAGCAGCTTTGATACAGGGAACAATCAGCCCCAGCATTTT

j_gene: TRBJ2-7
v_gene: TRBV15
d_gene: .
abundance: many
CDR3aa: CATSREVLGDYEQYF
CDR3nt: TGTGCCACCAGCAGAGAGGTTCTGGGAGATTACGAGCAGTACTTC

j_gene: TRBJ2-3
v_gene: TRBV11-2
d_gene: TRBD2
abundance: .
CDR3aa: CASSLEAGLAGGSTDTQYF
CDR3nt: TGTGCCAGCAGCTTAGAAGCGGGACTAGCGGGAGGCAGCACAGATACGCAGTATTTT

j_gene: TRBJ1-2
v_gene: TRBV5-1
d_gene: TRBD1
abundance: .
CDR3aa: CASSSNPTGVSGYTF
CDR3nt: TGCGCCAGCAGCTCCAATCCCACAGGGGTCAGCGGCTACACCTTC